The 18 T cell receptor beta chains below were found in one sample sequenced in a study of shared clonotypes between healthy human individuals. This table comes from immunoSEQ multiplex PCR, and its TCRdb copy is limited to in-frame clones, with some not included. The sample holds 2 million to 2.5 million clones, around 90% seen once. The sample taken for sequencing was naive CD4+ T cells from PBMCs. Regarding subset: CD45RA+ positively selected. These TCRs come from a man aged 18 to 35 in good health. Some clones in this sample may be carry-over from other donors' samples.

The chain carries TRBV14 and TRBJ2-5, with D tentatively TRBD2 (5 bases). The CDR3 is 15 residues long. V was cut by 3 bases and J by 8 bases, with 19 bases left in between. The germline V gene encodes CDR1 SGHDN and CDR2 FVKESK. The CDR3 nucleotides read TGTGCCAGCAGCCACGATATAGGCGGACTGATAACCCAGTACTTC. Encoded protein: CASSHDIGGLITQYF.

The CDR3 bases are TGTGCCAGCAGCTTAAACGTGATCGGCAGCACCGGGGAGCTGTTTTTT. Amino acid sequence: CASSLNVIGSTGELFF. V is TRBV7-3 and J is TRBJ2-2, with D unclear. CDR1 is SGHTA, CDR2 FQGTGA, per germline. This CDR3 is 16 amino acids long. V dropped 1 base and J dropped 4 bases, with 13 bases sitting between them.

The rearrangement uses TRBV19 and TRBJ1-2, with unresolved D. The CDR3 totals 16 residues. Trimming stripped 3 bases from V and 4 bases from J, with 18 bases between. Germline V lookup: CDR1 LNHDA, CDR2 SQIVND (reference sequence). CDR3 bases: TGTGCCAGTAGTATGCGACTCCCTCGGGATTCCTATGGCTACACCTTC. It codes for CASSMRLPRDSYGYTF. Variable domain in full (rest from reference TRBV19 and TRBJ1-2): DGGITQSPKYLFRKEGQNVTLSCEQNLNHDAMYWYRQDPGQGLRLIYYSQIVNDFQKGDIAEGYSVSREKKESFPLTVTSAQKNPTAFYLCASSMRLPRDSYGYTFGSGTRLTVV.

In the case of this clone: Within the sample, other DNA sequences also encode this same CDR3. The CDR3 region has the DNA TGTGCCAGCAGTTGGGGCAATCAGCCCCAGCATTTT. This codes for CASSWGNQPQHF. The V gene is TRBV28, the J gene TRBJ1-5; unclear D gene. This CDR3 is 12 amino acids long. CDR1 is MDHEN, CDR2 SYDVKM, per germline. Trimming stripped 4 bases from V and 2 bases from J, with 3 bases between. The full variable domain, in which reference TRBV28 and TRBJ1-5 provide the parts outside the CDR3, is DVKVTQSSRYLVKRTGEKVFLECVQDMDHENMFWYRQDPGLGLRLIYFSYDVKMKEKGDIPEGYSVSREKKERFSLILESASTNQTSMYLCASSWGNQPQHFGDGTRLSIL.

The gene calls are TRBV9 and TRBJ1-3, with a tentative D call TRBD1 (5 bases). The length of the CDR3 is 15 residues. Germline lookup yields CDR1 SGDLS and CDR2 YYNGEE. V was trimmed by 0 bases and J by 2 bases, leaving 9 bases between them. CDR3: CASSVASGPGNTIYF. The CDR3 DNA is TGTGCCAGCAGCGTAGCTTCAGGGCCTGGAAACACCATATATTTT.

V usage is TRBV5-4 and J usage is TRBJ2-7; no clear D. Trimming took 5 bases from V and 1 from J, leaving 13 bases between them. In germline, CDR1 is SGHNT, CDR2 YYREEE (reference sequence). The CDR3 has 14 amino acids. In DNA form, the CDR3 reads TGTGCCAGCAGAACCCAAAGTGGGTCCTACGAGCAGTACTTC. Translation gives CASRTQSGSYEQYF.

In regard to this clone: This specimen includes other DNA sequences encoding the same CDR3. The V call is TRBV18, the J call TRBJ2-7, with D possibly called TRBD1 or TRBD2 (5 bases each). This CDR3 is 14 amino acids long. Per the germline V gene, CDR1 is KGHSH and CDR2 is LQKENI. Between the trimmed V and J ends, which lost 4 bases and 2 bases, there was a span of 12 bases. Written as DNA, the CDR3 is TGTGCCAGCTCACGGGACCGGGGACCCTACGAGCAGTACTTC. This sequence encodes CASSRDRGPYEQYF.

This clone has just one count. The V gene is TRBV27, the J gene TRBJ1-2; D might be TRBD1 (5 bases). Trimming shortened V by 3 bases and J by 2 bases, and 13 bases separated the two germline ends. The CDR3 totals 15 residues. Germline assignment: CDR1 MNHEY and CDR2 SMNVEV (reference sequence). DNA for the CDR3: TGTGCCAGCAGTTTCTTGGGGGGAACCAACTATGGCTACACCTTC. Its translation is CASSFLGGTNYGYTF.

The chain's CDR3 is CAISGGSGSSLAKNIQYF. The CDR3 DNA follows: TGTGCCATCAGTGGTGGTAGCGGGAGCTCTCTAGCCAAAAACATTCAGTACTTC. The genes are TRBV10-3 and TRBJ2-4; 9 positions agree with TRBD2. The CDR3 runs 18 residues. In germline, CDR1 is ENHRY, CDR2 SYGVKD. After removal of 4 bases from V and 0 bases from J, the junction contained 10 bases not matched to a gene.

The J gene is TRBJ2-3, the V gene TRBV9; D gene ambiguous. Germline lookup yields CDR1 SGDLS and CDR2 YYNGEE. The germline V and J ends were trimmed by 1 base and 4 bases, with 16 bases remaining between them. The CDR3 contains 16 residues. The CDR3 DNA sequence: TGTGCCAGCAGCGTATTTGGTGGGGTCGAGGCAGATACGCAGTATTTT. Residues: CASSVFGGVEADTQYF.

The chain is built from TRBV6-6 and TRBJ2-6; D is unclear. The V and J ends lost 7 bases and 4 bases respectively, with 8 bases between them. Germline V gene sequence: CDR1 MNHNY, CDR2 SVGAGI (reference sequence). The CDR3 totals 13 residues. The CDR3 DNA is TGTGCCAGCAAAGTCCACGGGGCCAACGTCCTGACTTTC. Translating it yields CASKVHGANVLTF.

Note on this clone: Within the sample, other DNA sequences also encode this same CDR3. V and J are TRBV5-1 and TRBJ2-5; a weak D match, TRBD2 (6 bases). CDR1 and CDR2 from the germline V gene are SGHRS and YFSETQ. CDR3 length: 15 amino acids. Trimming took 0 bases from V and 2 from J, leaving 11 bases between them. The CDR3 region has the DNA TGCGCCAGCAGCTTGGCCCTAGGAGGGCAAGAGACCCAGTACTTC. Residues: CASSLALGGQETQYF.

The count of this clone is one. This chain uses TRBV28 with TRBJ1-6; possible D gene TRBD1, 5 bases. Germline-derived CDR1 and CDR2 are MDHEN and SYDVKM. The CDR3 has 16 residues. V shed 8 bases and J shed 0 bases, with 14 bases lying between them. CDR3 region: CASGTLTTSYNSPLHF. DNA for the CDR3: TGTGCCAGCGGGACCCTAACCACCTCCTATAATTCACCCCTCCACTTT.

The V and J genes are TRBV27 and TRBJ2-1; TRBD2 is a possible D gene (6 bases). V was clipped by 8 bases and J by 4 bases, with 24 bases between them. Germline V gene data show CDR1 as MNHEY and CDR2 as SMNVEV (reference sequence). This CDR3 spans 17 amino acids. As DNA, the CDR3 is TGTGCCAGCCACGGGCCAACGTGGGCGCGGGATTACAATGAGCAGTTCTTC. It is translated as CASHGPTWARDYNEQFF.

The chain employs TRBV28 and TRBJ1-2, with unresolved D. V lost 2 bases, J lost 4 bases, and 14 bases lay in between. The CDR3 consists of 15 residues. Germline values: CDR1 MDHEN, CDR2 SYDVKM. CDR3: CASSLESDHTYGYTF. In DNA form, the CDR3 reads TGTGCCAGCAGTTTAGAATCCGACCACACCTATGGCTACACCTTC.

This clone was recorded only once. The CDR3 sequence: CASGGTSGNTGELFF. The CDR3 bases are TGCGCCAGCGGGGGGACTAGCGGAAACACCGGGGAGCTGTTTTTT. V gene TRBV5-1 combines with J gene TRBJ2-2; 11 bases fit TRBD2. The germline CDR1 and CDR2 sequences are SGHRS and YFSETQ. The CDR3 totals 15 residues. Trimming took 7 bases from V and 2 from J; bases not matched to a gene: 4.

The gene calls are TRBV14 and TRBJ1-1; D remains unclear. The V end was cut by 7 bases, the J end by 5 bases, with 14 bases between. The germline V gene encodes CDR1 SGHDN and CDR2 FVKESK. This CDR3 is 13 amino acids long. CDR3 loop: CASTLLPGTEAFF. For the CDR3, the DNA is TGTGCCAGCACCCTCCTTCCGGGGACTGAAGCTTTCTTT.

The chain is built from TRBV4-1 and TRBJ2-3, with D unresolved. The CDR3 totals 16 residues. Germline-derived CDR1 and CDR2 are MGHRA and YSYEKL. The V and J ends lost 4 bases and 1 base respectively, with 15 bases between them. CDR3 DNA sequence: TGCGCCAGCAGCCCCCAGGTCGACATTGGCACAGATACGCAGTATTTT. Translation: CASSPQVDIGTDTQYF.